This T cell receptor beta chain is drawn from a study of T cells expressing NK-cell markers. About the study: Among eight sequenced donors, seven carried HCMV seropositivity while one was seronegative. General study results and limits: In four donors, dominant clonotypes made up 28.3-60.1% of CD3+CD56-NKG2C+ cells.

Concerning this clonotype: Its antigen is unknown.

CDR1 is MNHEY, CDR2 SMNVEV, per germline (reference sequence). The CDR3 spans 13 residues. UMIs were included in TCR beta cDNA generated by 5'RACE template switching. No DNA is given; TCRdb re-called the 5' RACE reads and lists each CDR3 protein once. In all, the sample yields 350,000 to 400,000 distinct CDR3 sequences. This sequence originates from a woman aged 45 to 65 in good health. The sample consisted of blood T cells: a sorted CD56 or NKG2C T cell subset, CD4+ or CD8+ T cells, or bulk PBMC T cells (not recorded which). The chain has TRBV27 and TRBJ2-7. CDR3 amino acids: CASSFGRSYEQYF.